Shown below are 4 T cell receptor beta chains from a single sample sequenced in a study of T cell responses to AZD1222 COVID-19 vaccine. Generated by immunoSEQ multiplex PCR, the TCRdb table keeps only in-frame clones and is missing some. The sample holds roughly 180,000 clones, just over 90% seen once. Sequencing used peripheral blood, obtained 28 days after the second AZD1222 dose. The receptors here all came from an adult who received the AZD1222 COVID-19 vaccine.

CDR3 in DNA: TGTGCCAGCAGTATGGGGTTCACGGGGACAGATACGCAGTATTTT. It translates to CASSMGFTGTDTQYF. V gene TRBV27 combines with J gene TRBJ2-3; tentative D call: TRBD2 (5 bases). The V end lost 5 bases, the J end lost 3 bases, and 15 bases lay between the germline ends. CDR1 and CDR2 from the germline V gene are MNHEY and SMNVEV (reference sequence). The CDR3 spans 15 residues.

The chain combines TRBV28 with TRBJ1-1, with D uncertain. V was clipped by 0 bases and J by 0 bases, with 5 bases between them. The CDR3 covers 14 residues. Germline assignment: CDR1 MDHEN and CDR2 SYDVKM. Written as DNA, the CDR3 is TGTGCCAGCAGTTTATGGCATATGAACACTGAAGCTTTCTTT. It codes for CASSLWHMNTEAFF.

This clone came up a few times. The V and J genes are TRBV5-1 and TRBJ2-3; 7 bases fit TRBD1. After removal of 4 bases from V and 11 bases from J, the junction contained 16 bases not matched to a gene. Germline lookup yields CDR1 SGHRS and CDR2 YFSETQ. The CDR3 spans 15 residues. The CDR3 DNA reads TGCGCCAGCAGCCTCACGGACCCTGACAGGGCGGGGCAGTATTTT. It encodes CASSLTDPDRAGQYF.

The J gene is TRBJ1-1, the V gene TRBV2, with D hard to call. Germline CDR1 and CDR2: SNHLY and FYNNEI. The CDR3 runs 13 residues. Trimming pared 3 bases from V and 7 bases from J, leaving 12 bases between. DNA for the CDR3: TGTGCCAGCAGTGACGGGTCAAGGTTTGAAGCTTTCTTT. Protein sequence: CASSDGSRFEAFF.